This TCR beta chain was obtained from a study of blood T cell repertoires in COVID-19 (dated by TCRdb to 2020 to 2022). Broadly, across the study: Collaborator samples came from the United States, Italy and Spain and covered acute and convalescent phases of COVID-19. The prospective study material was composed of cDNA or gDNA derived from T cells, B-cell-depleted T cells, or PBMCs. Deeply sampled blood TCRbeta repertoires from subjects exposed to, actively infected with, or recovered from COVID-19 were included in the dataset. The repertoires were released in a freely available public database meant as a resource for research on the immune response to SARS-CoV-2. Samples came from the ongoing ImmuneRACE study (first 160 participants) plus 1,254 subjects from 6 global collaborators. The sample metadata nearly always contained a de-identified subject ID, COVID-19 status, age in years and sex. Where available, HLA class I and class II types were obtained from metadata supplied by the sample provider rather than from assay-based typing.

One collaborating source in Seattle enrolled patients during active infection and followed them longitudinally through the course of disease. Collaborating institutions collected whole blood in K2EDTA tubes following their own protocols. For TCRbeta analysis, collaborator samples were shipped as frozen whole blood, as isolated PBMCs, or as DNA extracted from either sample type. From the cysteine up to the phenylalanine, the CDR3 has a length of 16 residues. CDR3 DNA is the only sequence kept; it has 48 bases, read in frame from the first base. V is pruned by 0 bases and J by 0 bases, leaving 2 bases of the junction without a gene match. According to the germline V gene, CDR1 reads SGHTA and CDR2 reads FQGNSA. The immunoSEQ Assay, a bias-controlled multiplex PCR, was used to amplify TCRbeta CDR3 regions from genomic DNA. Per the authors' processing: Within the assay, amplification of reference gene primers was used to estimate how many nucleated cells each sample contained. Sequence reads were collapsed and filtered to measure the absolute abundance of every unique TCRbeta CDR3 rearrangement. For each sample, productive Simpson clonality was calculated by taking the square root of Simpson's diversity index across productive rearrangements. TCRdb obtained this table from immuneACCESS and retained in-frame rearrangements with V and J assigned. These tables miss some clones; where compared with another copy, unresolved V genes account for less than half of the shortfall, and the remainder is unexplained. V, J and clone size are those of that table, while D and trimming were read from the DNA. The sample includes fewer than 200,000 clones, with 65% to 90% observed a single time. In total, the top ten clones hold under 9% of the sample.

Summary of the overall study and its limitations: The quantity of clinical and demographic metadata differed by source and by participant and was supplied without curation.

Comment on this clone: Its antigen is currently not known. Base quality data are lacking; no much larger clone is found one base away.

This clonotype originated in a woman aged 40 to 50 with COVID-19, enrolled during active disease. Specimen: peripheral blood. The sequence is built from TRBV7-2 and TRBJ2-1; 7 central bases correspond to TRBD1. The CDR3 loop reads CASSLAAGGSYNEQFF. Read as DNA, the sequence is TGTGCCAGCAGCTTAGCCGCAGGGGGCTCCTACAATGAGCAGTTCTTC.